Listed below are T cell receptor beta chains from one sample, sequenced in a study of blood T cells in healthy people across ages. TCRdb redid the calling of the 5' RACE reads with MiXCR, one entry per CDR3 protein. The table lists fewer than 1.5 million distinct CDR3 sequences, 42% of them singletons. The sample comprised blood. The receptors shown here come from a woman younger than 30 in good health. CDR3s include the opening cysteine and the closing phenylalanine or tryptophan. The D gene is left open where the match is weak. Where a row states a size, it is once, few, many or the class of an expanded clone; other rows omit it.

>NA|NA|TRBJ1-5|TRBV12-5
TGTGCTAGTGGTCCGTCGGCGCCCCAGCATTTT
CASGPSAPQHF
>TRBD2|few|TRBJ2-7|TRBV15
TGTGCCACCAGCAGAGAGGGACTAGTCTACGAGCAGTACTTC
CATSREGLVYEQYF
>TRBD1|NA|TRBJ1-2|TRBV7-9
TGTGCCAGCAGCTCCCCCGTCACGACAGGGCGCATTGATGGCTACACCTTC
CASSSPVTTGRIDGYTF
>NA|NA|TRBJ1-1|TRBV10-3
TGTGCCATCGCGGACAGCGAACCGAACACTGAAGCTTTCTTT
CAIADSEPNTEAFF
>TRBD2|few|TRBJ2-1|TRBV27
TGTGCCAGCAGGGTAGCGGGCTACAATGAGCAGTTCTTC
CASRVAGYNEQFF
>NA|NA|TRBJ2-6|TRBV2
TGTGCCAGCAGTGAAGCGCAGGTCTCTGGGGCCAACGTCCTGACTTTC
CASSEAQVSGANVLTF
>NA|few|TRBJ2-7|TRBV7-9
TGTGCCAGCAGCTCAGGTGCCTTGCGGACAGTCTCCTACGAGCAGTACTTC
CASSSGALRTVSYEQYF
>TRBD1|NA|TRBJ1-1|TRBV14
TGTGCCAACAGCCAAGTCGGTCGGGACAGAAACACTGAAGCTTTCTTT
CANSQVGRDRNTEAFF
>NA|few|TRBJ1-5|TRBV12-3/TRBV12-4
TGTGCCAGCAGTTTAGCGCAGTTCCGTCAGCCCCAGCATTTT
CASSLAQFRQPQHF
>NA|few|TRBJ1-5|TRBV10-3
TGTGCCAACGCGACCGGGACCGAGAATCAGCCCCAGCATTTT
CANATGTENQPQHF
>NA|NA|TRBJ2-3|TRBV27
TGTGCCAGCAGTTTATGGTCGAGGGCCGGAGGAGTGGATACGCAGTATTTT
CASSLWSRAGGVDTQYF
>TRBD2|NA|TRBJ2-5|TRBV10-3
TGTGCCATCAGTCCTAGCGGGGGACAAGAGACCCAGTACTTC
CAISPSGGQETQYF
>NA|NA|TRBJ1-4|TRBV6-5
TGTGCCAGCGGAAACCGGGACAAAACTAATGAAAAACTGTTTTTT
CASGNRDKTNEKLFF
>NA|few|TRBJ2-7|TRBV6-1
TGTGCCAGCAGTGAAAGCGACTACCCCTACGAGCAGTACTTC
CASSESDYPYEQYF
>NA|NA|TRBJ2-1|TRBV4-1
TGCGCCAGCAGCCAAGAATTCGTCGGGAATGAGCAGTTCTTC
CASSQEFVGNEQFF
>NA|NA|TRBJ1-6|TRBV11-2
TGTGCCAGCAGCTTTTCGGGGTCAGAGGGGGTAATTGGACCCCTCCACTTT
CASSFSGSEGVIGPLHF